A single sample is the source of the 24 T cell receptor beta chains below, sequenced in a study of T cell changes during pregnancy in multiple sclerosis. Here immunoSEQ multiplex PCR was the method, and the copy in TCRdb shows in-frame clones only, minus some. This table has some 97,000 clones, approximately 94% appearing once. The sequences come from peripheral blood, collected before pregnancy. All receptors come from a female donor with multiple sclerosis, enrolled in a pregnancy study.

The chain links TRBV19 to TRBJ2-7; maybe TRBD2 (5 bases). The CDR3 consists of 15 residues. Trimming shortened V by 5 bases and J by 0 bases, and 14 bases separated the two germline ends. Looked up from germline, CDR1 is LNHDA and CDR2 is SQIVND (reference sequence). DNA for the CDR3: TGTGCCAGTAGTTATCCAGCGGAGACCTCCTACGAGCAGTACTTC. This gives the protein CASSYPAETSYEQYF.

This sequence joins TRBV27 and TRBJ2-7, with D maybe TRBD2 (6 bases). The ends were cut back, 5 bases at V and 0 bases at J, with 11 bases in the middle. Germline V CDR1 and CDR2: MNHEY, SMNVEV (reference sequence). The CDR3 covers 14 residues. CDR3 in amino acids: CASSKTSSSYEQYF. The CDR3 nucleotides are TGTGCCAGCAGTAAAACTAGCTCCTCCTACGAGCAGTACTTC.

The genes are TRBV7-9 and TRBJ1-2; possible D gene TRBD1, 5 bases. The germline V gene encodes CDR1 SEHNR and CDR2 FQNEAQ (reference sequence). This CDR3 is 13 amino acids long. The V end lost 5 bases, the J end lost 0 bases, and 7 bases lay between the germline ends. The CDR3 region is CASSGHSNYGYTF. The CDR3 DNA sequence: TGTGCCAGCAGCGGACACTCTAACTATGGCTACACCTTC.

V usage is TRBV5-5 and J usage is TRBJ2-7; 7 bases match TRBD1. CDR1 is SGHKS and CDR2 is YYEKEE in the germline V gene (reference sequence). V shed 7 bases, J shed 6 bases, and the junction held 13 bases outside the gene matches. This CDR3 has 14 amino acids. Here the CDR3 DNA reads TGTGCCAGCGGTCGACAGGGTTTGGGCTCCGAGCAGTACTTC. Amino acid sequence: CASGRQGLGSEQYF.

This clone was recorded once. The V and J genes are TRBV28 and TRBJ1-4; tentatively, D is TRBD1 (6 bases). The V end was cut by 3 bases, the J end by 4 bases, with 18 bases between. From germline, CDR1 is MDHEN and CDR2 SYDVKM. There are 17 residues in the CDR3. CDR3 DNA: TGTGCCAGCAGTTTGACGCGGGGGCGGTTGGGTAATGAAAAACTGTTTTTT. It yields the protein CASSLTRGRLGNEKLFF.

J is TRBJ2-3 and V is TRBV13; 9 bases align to TRBD1. The trim removed 4 bases at V and 3 bases at J, leaving 11 bases unmatched. Germline V lookup: CDR1 PRHDT, CDR2 FYEKMQ (reference sequence). CDR3 length: 17 residues. The CDR3 here is CASSWKRTGARTDTQYF. In DNA, the CDR3 is TGTGCCAGCAGCTGGAAGAGGACAGGGGCGAGGACAGATACGCAGTATTTT.

This clone was seen a handful of times. Within the sample, other DNA sequences also encode this same CDR3. Written as DNA, the CDR3 is TGTGCCAGCAGGGACAGGGCTTTCACTGAAGCTTTCTTT. This translates into CASRDRAFTEAFF. V usage is TRBV6-1 and J usage is TRBJ1-1; TRBD1 aligns across 8 bases. The CDR3 is made up of 13 amino acids. Germline CDR1 is MNHNS and CDR2 is SASEGT. V lost 6 bases and J lost 4; bases outside the gene matches: 4.

This rearrangement joins TRBV9 to TRBJ2-7, with 7 nucleotides matching TRBD2. This CDR3 has 16 amino acids. Trimming at V came to 4 bases and at J to 4 bases, leaving 14 bases not matched to a gene. Germline V gives CDR1 SGDLS, CDR2 YYNGEE. CDR3 amino acids: CASSSGGTLDSYEQYF. CDR3 DNA sequence: TGTGCCAGCAGCTCCGGGGGGACCCTCGACTCATACGAGCAGTACTTC. Drawing the rest from reference TRBV9 and TRBJ2-7, the complete variable domain is DSGVTQTPKHLITATGQRVTLRCSPRSGDLSVYWYQQSLDQGLQFLIQYYNGEERAKGNILERFSAQQFPDLHSELNLSSLELGDSALYFCASSSGGTLDSYEQYFGPGTRLTVT.

The V and J genes are TRBV18 and TRBJ1-1; 8 positions match TRBD1. Germline trimming cut 3 bases from V and 3 bases from J; bases unmatched to any gene: 6. The CDR3 has 15 amino acids. CDR1 and CDR2 (germline): KGHSH, LQKENI. DNA for the CDR3: TGTGCCAGCTCACCCCGCGGACAGGGAGACACTGAAGCTTTCTTT. Protein: CASSPRGQGDTEAFF.

The V and J genes are TRBV7-6 and TRBJ2-7, with 8 bases fitting TRBD2. Germline assignment: CDR1 SGHVS and CDR2 FNYEAQ. V lost 5 bases, J lost 1 base, and 4 bases stayed unmatched. The length of the CDR3 is 14 residues. This CDR3 is CASSRSGRSYEQYF. The CDR3 nucleotides read TGTGCCAGCAGCCGGAGCGGGAGATCCTACGAGCAGTACTTC.

The genes are TRBV27 and TRBJ2-7; a possible D gene is TRBD1 (8 bases). With 5 bases removed from V and 2 bases from J, the gap between germline ends came to 16 bases. This CDR3 has 15 residues. The germline V gene has CDR1 MNHEY and CDR2 SMNVEV (reference sequence). This CDR3 is CASSGRTGTTYEQYF. In nucleotides, the CDR3 is TGTGCCAGCAGTGGCAGGACAGGGACTACCTACGAGCAGTACTTC.

The rearrangement uses TRBV5-1 and TRBJ2-1; 9 bases line up with TRBD1. Trimming removed 4 bases from V and 4 bases from J; junction bases left unmatched: 15. Germline loops: CDR1 SGHRS, CDR2 YFSETQ. CDR3 length equals 18 residues. The CDR3 DNA follows: TGCGCCAGCAGCCCCGGACAGGGGACCAGTTTTCTTTACAATGAGCAGTTCTTC. Its protein is CASSPGQGTSFLYNEQFF.

The rearrangement joins TRBV5-1 to TRBJ2-4; TRBD1 might be the D (6 bases). V lost 2 bases, J lost 3 bases, and 12 bases lay in between. Germline V CDR1 and CDR2: SGHRS, YFSETQ. CDR3 size: 15 residues. CDR3 protein: CASSLLGAHKNIQYF. The CDR3 nucleotides are TGCGCCAGCAGCTTATTGGGGGCACACAAAAACATTCAGTACTTC.

This clone was seen more than once but under ten times. The V call is TRBV5-6, the J call TRBJ2-3; 8 nucleotides match TRBD2. The trim removed 2 bases at V and 0 bases at J, leaving 14 bases unmatched. The CDR3 extends over 19 amino acids. The V gene's germline CDR1 is SGHDT and CDR2 YYEEEE. CDR3 in amino acids: CASSLRRTGGQGSTDTQYF. Here the CDR3 DNA reads TGTGCCAGCAGCTTACGTCGAACGGGGGGGCAGGGTAGCACAGATACGCAGTATTTT.

The chain uses TRBV5-4 and TRBJ2-7; 9 nucleotides line up with TRBD1. The J segment lost 4 bases and the V segment lost 5 bases, leaving 7 bases of the junction unmatched. Germline CDR1 and CDR2: SGHNT and YYREEE (reference sequence). CDR3 length: 14 amino acids. CDR3 DNA: TGTGCCAGCAGGGAGGGGGACAGGGCGTACGAGCAGTACTTC. Its protein product is CASREGDRAYEQYF.

This rearrangement joins TRBV7-6 to TRBJ1-1, with a possible D match to TRBD1 (6 bases). Germline CDR1 and CDR2: SGHVS and FNYEAQ. The CDR3 spans 17 residues. V lost 3 bases, J lost 2 bases, and 19 bases lay in between. CDR3 DNA sequence: TGTGCCAGCAGCTTCCGGGACACACGATATGCAAACACTGAAGCTTTCTTT. Translation: CASSFRDTRYANTEAFF.

V and J are TRBV19 and TRBJ1-1; no firm D call. The CDR3 has 13 amino acids. Germline CDR1 and CDR2: LNHDA and SQIVND (reference sequence). Deletions cut 3 bases from V and 5 bases from J, with 10 bases between. The CDR3 is CASSMLDRTEAFF. CDR3 bases: TGTGCCAGTAGTATGCTAGATAGGACTGAAGCTTTCTTT. Supplemented by reference TRBV19 and TRBJ1-1, the full variable domain reads DGGITQSPKYLFRKEGQNVTLSCEQNLNHDAMYWYRQDPGQGLRLIYYSQIVNDFQKGDIAEGYSVSREKKESFPLTVTSAQKNPTAFYLCASSMLDRTEAFFGQGTRLTVV.

CDR3 bases: TGTGCCAGCAGCTCAGGACTCTCAGATACGCAGTATTTT. Translating it yields CASSSGLSDTQYF. The gene calls are TRBV7-3 and TRBJ2-3; tentatively, D is TRBD2 (5 bases). The CDR3 extends over 13 amino acids. From germline, CDR1 is SGHTA and CDR2 FQGTGA. The germline V and J ends were trimmed by 4 bases and 4 bases, with 9 bases remaining between them.

This clone was counted a single time. The CDR3 region has the DNA TGTGCCAGTAGGACAGGCAGTAGATCAGATACGCAGTATTTT. The encoded protein is CASRTGSRSDTQYF. The V and J genes are TRBV19 and TRBJ2-3; D is perhaps TRBD1 (6 bases). The CDR3 loop spans 14 amino acids. Germline CDR1 is LNHDA and CDR2 is SQIVND (reference sequence). Trimming took 6 bases from V and 4 from J, leaving 14 bases between them.

The V and J genes are TRBV5-4 and TRBJ2-5; 7 positions match TRBD2. Germline CDR1 and CDR2: SGHNT and YYREEE (reference sequence). CDR3 length: 12 residues. The J segment lost 3 bases and the V segment lost 10 bases, leaving 6 bases of the junction unmatched. The CDR3 DNA follows: TGTGCCCTGGGGAGGGTCAAAGAGACCCAGTACTTC. It codes for CALGRVKETQYF.

The sample holds a few counts of this clone. This rearrangement joins TRBV7-6 to TRBJ1-2; 8 bases are a match to TRBD1. The V segment lost 4 bases and the J segment 5 bases; nucleotides outside the gene matches: 9. The V gene's germline CDR1 is SGHVS and CDR2 FNYEAQ. The CDR3 is made up of 15 amino acids. The CDR3 protein is CASSSSGTGLYGYTF. CDR3 in DNA: TGTGCCAGCAGCTCGTCCGGGACAGGCCTTTATGGCTACACCTTC.

The V and J genes are TRBV7-8 and TRBJ2-3; D is possibly TRBD2 (6 bases). This CDR3 spans 16 amino acids. V was trimmed by 2 bases and J by 3 bases, leaving 15 bases between them. Germline V gene sequence: CDR1 SGHVS, CDR2 FQNEAQ. CDR3 nucleotides: TGTGCCAGCAGCTTACAGGCGGGGATATATACAGATACGCAGTATTTT. It specifies CASSLQAGIYTDTQYF.

The CDR3 is CASSLGGMNTEAFF. CDR3 bases: TGTGCCAGCAGCTTAGGGGGTATGAACACTGAAGCTTTCTTT. The rearrangement links TRBV5-6 to TRBJ1-1, with D possibly matching TRBD1 (6 bases). The CDR3 is 14 residues long. Trimming pared 2 bases from V and 0 bases from J, leaving 8 bases between. Germline CDR1 and CDR2: SGHDT and YYEEEE.

The chain carries TRBV6-5 and TRBJ1-1; no definite D call. Looked up from germline, CDR1 is MNHEY and CDR2 is SVGAGI. Trimming took 0 bases from V and 6 from J, leaving 14 bases between them. The CDR3 is made up of 15 amino acids. In nucleotides, the CDR3 is TGTGCCAGCAGTTACTCGAATAGGGTAGCGGCTGAAGCTTTCTTT. It yields the protein CASSYSNRVAAEAFF.